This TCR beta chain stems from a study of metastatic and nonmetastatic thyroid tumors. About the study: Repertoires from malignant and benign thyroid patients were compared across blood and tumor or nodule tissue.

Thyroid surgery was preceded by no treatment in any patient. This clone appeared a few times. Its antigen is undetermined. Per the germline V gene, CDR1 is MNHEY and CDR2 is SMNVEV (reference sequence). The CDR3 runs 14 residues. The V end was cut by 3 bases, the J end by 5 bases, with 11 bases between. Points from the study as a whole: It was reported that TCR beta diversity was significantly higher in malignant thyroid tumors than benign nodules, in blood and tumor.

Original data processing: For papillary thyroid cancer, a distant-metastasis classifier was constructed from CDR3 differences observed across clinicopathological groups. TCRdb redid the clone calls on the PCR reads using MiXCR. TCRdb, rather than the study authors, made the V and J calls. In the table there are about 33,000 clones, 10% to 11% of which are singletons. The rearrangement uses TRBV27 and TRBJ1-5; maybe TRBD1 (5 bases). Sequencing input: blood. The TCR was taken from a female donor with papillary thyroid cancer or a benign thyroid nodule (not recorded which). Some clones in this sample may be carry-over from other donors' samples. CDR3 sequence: CASSFGGGDQPQHF. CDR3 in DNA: TGTGCCAGCAGTTTTGGGGGGGGTGATCAGCCCCAGCATTTT.